What follows describes a single TCR beta chain. Its antigen is unknown. A junction boundary mismatches the germline segment, possibly from a read error. The CDR3 consists of 16 residues. CDR1 and CDR2 from the germline V gene are SEHNR and FQNEAQ (reference sequence). This sample is part of a study of blood T cells in healthy people across ages. Ranging in age from roughly 6 to 95, the donors were healthy Caucasian individuals from Russia. The total RNA that was extracted per sample amounted to at least 5.5 micrograms. Findings and limits, study-wide: As age increased, TCR beta diversity per million T cells fell in a roughly linear fashion. Researchers deemed the diversity estimates from one million T cells underestimates.

The use of a sample-barcoded 5' primer and a J-beta primer mix characterized a second PCR of roughly 7 to 11 cycles. TCRdb reprocessed the 5' RACE reads with MiXCR, giving one entry per CDR3 protein. The data show around 790,000 distinct CDR3 sequences, approximately 48% seen once. The V gene is TRBV7-9, the J gene TRBJ2-1; D gene unclear. The receptor was isolated from a man between 60 and 70 years old in good health. The sample comprised blood. DNA for the CDR3: TGTACCAGCAGCTTAGTTCAGGAGAGCTCCTACAATGAGCAGTTCTTC. This translates into CTSSLVQESSYNEQFF.